Listed below are T cell receptor beta chains from one sample, sequenced in a study of blood T cell repertoires in COVID-19. Produced via immunoSEQ multiplex PCR; TCRdb's table is partial and in-frame only. The table records around 200,000 clones, 80% to 90% of them present only once. The material sequenced was peripheral blood. Receptors were obtained from a woman aged 45-59 years with acute or convalescent COVID-19. The CDR3 runs from the conserved cysteine through the conserved F or W. Each record gives: clone size, J gene, D gene, V gene, CDR3 DNA, CDR3 protein. A D gene is named only where the DNA matches it firmly. Part of the rows lack a size; the others show once, few, many or a class for expanded clones.

- TRBJ2-1 TRBD2 TRBV6-5 TGTGCCAGCAGGACTAGCGGGAGTCTGGAGCAGTTCTTC CASRTSGSLEQFF
- TRBJ2-2 TRBD1 TRBV2 TGTGCCAGCAAAGACAGGGGTAGGAGCACCGGGGAGCTGTTTTTT CASKDRGRSTGELFF
- TRBJ1-2 - TRBV2 TGTGCCAGCAGAGAAGACAGGCAGATGGGCGGCTACACCTTC CASREDRQMGGYTF
- TRBJ1-1 - TRBV27 TGTGCCAGCAGTTCCTTACCCAGCACTGAAGCTTTCTTT CASSSLPSTEAFF
few TRBJ2-7 - TRBV21-1 TGTGCCAGCAGCAAAGTAGGGGGGGTAGCCTACGAGCAGTACTTC CASSKVGGVAYEQYF
- TRBJ2-5 - TRBV10-3 TGTGCCATCAGTGAGCGGGACTCCTGGGAGACCCAGTACTTC CAISERDSWETQYF
- TRBJ1-2 TRBD1 TRBV30 TGTGCCTGGAGGGGACAGGGGATCTATGGCTACACCTTC CAWRGQGIYGYTF
- TRBJ1-2 TRBD1 TRBV3-1/TRBV3-2 TGTGCCAGCAGCCAAGTCGGACAGGGCAACTATGGCTACACCTTC CASSQVGQGNYGYTF
once TRBJ2-1 TRBD2 TRBV5-4 TGTGCCAGCAGCGGCGGGACTAGCGGGACGCAGTTCTTC CASSGGTSGTQFF
- TRBJ2-3 TRBD2 TRBV6-5 TGTGCCAGGGGACTAGCGGGAGGGACAGATACGCAGTATTTT CARGLAGGTDTQYF
- TRBJ1-1 - TRBV5-1 TGCGCCAGCAGCTTGGGCGGATACCCCTTGAACACTGAAGCTTTCTTT CASSLGGYPLNTEAFF
- TRBJ1-4 - TRBV5-6 TGTGCCAGCAGCTTAAATGCGGGAATTGAAAAACTGTTTTTT CASSLNAGIEKLFF
- TRBJ2-3 TRBD1 TRBV7-3 TGTGCCAGCAGCTTAGGGACAGGGACCCCCTCCACAGATACGCAGTATTTT CASSLGTGTPSTDTQYF
- TRBJ1-1 TRBD1 TRBV6-4 TGTGCCAGCAGTGCTGACAGGGCGAACACTGAAGCTTTCTTT CASSADRANTEAFF
- TRBJ1-1 - TRBV15 TGTGCCACCAGCAGAGACGCGGTACGGTTACAGGGAGACACTGAAGCTTTCTTT CATSRDAVRLQGDTEAFF
- TRBJ1-1 - TRBV7-9 TGTGCCAGCGTCCGCGGTGAAGCTTTCTTT CASVRGEAFF
- TRBJ2-2 - TRBV7-2 TGTGCCAGCAGCCAGAAGAACACCGGGGAGCTGTTTTTT CASSQKNTGELFF
- TRBJ1-5 - TRBV24-1 TGTGCCACCGGGTCAGCGAATAGCAATCAGCCCCAGCATTTT CATGSANSNQPQHF
- TRBJ2-7 - TRBV4-1 TGCGCCAGCAGCCAAGATGGGGCAGAGTCCTACGAGCAGTACTTC CASSQDGAESYEQYF
- TRBJ1-1 - TRBV19 TGTGCCTCAAGCGGGGGAGGAAGCACTGAAGCTTTCTTT CASSGGGSTEAFF
- TRBJ2-1 - TRBV11-3 TGTGCCAGCAGCTCTAGATTTTACAATGAGCAGTTCTTC CASSSRFYNEQFF
- TRBJ2-5 TRBD2 TRBV10-1 TGCGCCAGCAGTCCTGGAGGGACTAGCACGATGGAGACCCAGTACTTC CASSPGGTSTMETQYF
- TRBJ1-2 - TRBV24-1 TGTGCCACCAGTGATTTGGCAGATTCAGGCTACACCTTC CATSDLADSGYTF
- TRBJ2-3 TRBD2 TRBV7-9 TGTGCCAGCAGCTCCCTAGCGGGAGTCACAGATACGCAGTATTTT CASSSLAGVTDTQYF
- TRBJ2-7 - TRBV6-1 TGTGCCAGCAGTCCAAGTCCCAGCTCCTACGAGCAGTACTTC CASSPSPSSYEQYF
many TRBJ2-2 - TRBV2 TGTGCCAGCAGCCCCGCGGAGGGAACGAACACCGGGGAGCTGTTTTTT CASSPAEGTNTGELFF
- TRBJ2-7 TRBD1 TRBV18 TGTGCCAGCTCGATCGACAGGGGCCACGAGCAGTACTTC CASSIDRGHEQYF
- TRBJ2-5 - TRBV14 TGTGCCAGCAGCCAAGATTGGAGGCAGACCCAGTACTTC CASSQDWRQTQYF
- TRBJ1-5 - TRBV15 TGTGCCACCAGCAGAGATCTCCTAGGGGGTCAGCCCCAGCATTTT CATSRDLLGGQPQHF
once TRBJ2-7 TRBD1 TRBV29-1 TGTTCGGGACAGGGTTATGGGAAGCAGTACTTC CSGQGYGKQYF
- TRBJ2-1 TRBD2 TRBV18 TGTGCCAGCTCACCACCGGGACTAGCGGGAGTCTATGAGCAGTTCTTC CASSPPGLAGVYEQFF
once TRBJ2-7 - TRBV6-1 TGTGCCAGCAGTGAACGACGAGCGGTCGGAGGTGACGAGCAGTACTTC CASSERRAVGGDEQYF
- TRBJ1-1 - TRBV19 TGTGCCAGTAGCATACGGGAAAACACTGAAGCTTTCTTT CASSIRENTEAFF
- TRBJ2-7 TRBD1 TRBV18 TGTGCCAGCTCACCAGGGGGGCAGGGGGCGAGCTACGAGCAGTACTTC CASSPGGQGASYEQYF
- TRBJ2-1 TRBD2 TRBV29-1 TGCAGCGTTGGGGGACTAGCGGGAGGGCCGGCCAATGAGCAGTTCTTC CSVGGLAGGPANEQFF
- TRBJ1-2 TRBD1 TRBV19 TGTGCCAGTAGTATTCGGGACAGTCCGGGGGGCTACACCTTC CASSIRDSPGGYTF
- TRBJ2-2 TRBD2 TRBV10-3 TGTGCCATCAGTGACGGATCAACGCTTAGCGGGAAAACCGGGGAGCTGTTTTTT CAISDGSTLSGKTGELFF
- TRBJ2-7 TRBD2 TRBV30 TGTGCCTGGATGCGGACTAGCGGGTACGAGCAGTACTTC CAWMRTSGYEQYF
few TRBJ2-7 - TRBV6-6 TGTGCCAGCAGTTCAACGGGGAGATACGAGCAGTACTTC CASSSTGRYEQYF
- TRBJ2-7 - TRBV4-2 TGTGCCAGCAGCCAAGAATCGTCACTCAACTACGAGCAGTACTTC CASSQESSLNYEQYF
few TRBJ2-7 - TRBV6-5 TGTGCCAGCAGACGGGATCCCACCTACGAGCAGTACTTC CASRRDPTYEQYF
once TRBJ1-2 - TRBV7-9 TGTGCCAGCAGCTTGGGTTCCAGCGCTAACTATGGCTACACCTTC CASSLGSSANYGYTF
- TRBJ1-1 TRBD1 TRBV14 TGTGCCAGCAGGCGGACAGGGGCAGCTTTCTTT CASRRTGAAFF
- TRBJ1-4 - TRBV10-3 TGTGCCATCGGTGGGGGGCGAGGAGAAAAACTGTTTTTT CAIGGGRGEKLFF
- TRBJ1-5 - TRBV24-1 TGTGCCACCAGTGATTCCCGGGACTCTACTTTTAGTCAGCCCCAGCATTTT CATSDSRDSTFSQPQHF
- TRBJ2-1 TRBD2 TRBV18 TGTGCCAGCTCACCACCGTCTAGCGGGAACAATGAGCAGTTCTTC CASSPPSSGNNEQFF